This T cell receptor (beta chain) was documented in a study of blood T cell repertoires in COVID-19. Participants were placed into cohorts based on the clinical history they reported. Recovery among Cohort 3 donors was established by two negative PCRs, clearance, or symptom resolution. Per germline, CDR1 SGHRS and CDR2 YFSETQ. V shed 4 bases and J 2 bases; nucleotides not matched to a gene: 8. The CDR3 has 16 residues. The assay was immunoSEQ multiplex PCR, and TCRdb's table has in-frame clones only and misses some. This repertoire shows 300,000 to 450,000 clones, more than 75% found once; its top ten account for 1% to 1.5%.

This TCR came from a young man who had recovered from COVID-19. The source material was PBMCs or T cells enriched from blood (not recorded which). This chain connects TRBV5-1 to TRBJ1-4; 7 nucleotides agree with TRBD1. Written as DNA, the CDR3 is TGCGCCAGCAGCCTCGAGGGGGCGGCGACTAATGAAAAACTGTTTTTT. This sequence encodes CASSLEGAATNEKLFF.